A single sample is the source of the 7 T cell receptor beta chains below, sequenced in a study of CD8+CD57+ T cells in acquired aplastic anemia. Flow cytometry had shown expanded CD8+CD57+ cells in the patients chosen for sequencing. Genomic DNA acted as the template from which TCR beta VDJ combination and CDR3 sequence profiling were carried out. TCRdb redid the calling of the reads with MiXCR, one entry per CDR3 protein. The table lists hundreds of thousands of distinct CDR3 sequences, over 25% of them singletons, with less than 1% in the top ten. The sample was sorted CD4+, CD8+, or CD8+CD57+ T cells (not recorded which) from PBMCs. The receptors stem from a human donor with aplastic anemia.

This clonotype showed up many times. The chain employs TRBV11-2 and TRBJ1-5; 9 nucleotides line up with TRBD1. The CDR3 length is 18 residues. Germline V gene data show CDR1 as SGHAT and CDR2 as FQNNGV. Trimming at V came to 2 bases and at J to 5 bases, leaving 13 bases not matched to a gene. Here the CDR3 reads CASSLRPRDRGLDQPQHF. In nucleotides, the CDR3 is TGTGCCAGCAGCTTAAGGCCTCGCGACAGGGGGTTGGATCAGCCCCAGCATTTT. Combining the CDR3 with reference TRBV11-2 and TRBJ1-5 gives the whole variable domain EAGVAQSPRYKIIEKRQSVAFWCNPISGHATLYWYQQILGQGPKLLIQFQNNGVVDDSQLPKDRFSAERLKGVDSTLKIQPAKLEDSAVYLCASSLRPRDRGLDQPQHFGDGTRLSIL.

The rearrangement links TRBV5-6 to TRBJ2-2; 12 nucleotides agree with TRBD2. The CDR3 has 18 amino acids. Looked up from germline, CDR1 is SGHDT and CDR2 is YYEEEE. Trimming took 4 bases from V and 5 from J; bases not matched to a gene: 12. CDR3 bases: TGTGCCAGCAGCCCCGGGGCTAGCGGGAGGGCCTTGACCGGGGAGCTGTTTTTT. Its translation: CASSPGASGRALTGELFF.

In regard to this clonotype: A read error is possible here, since a much larger clone lies one base away. The chain recombines TRBV19 with TRBJ2-1; 10 nucleotides align to TRBD2. The CDR3 covers 15 residues. CDR1 is LNHDA and CDR2 is SQIVND in the germline V gene (reference sequence). DNA of the CDR3: TGTGCCAGTGGACCACTAGCGGGATCCTACAGTGAGCAGTTCTTC. It yields the protein CASGPLAGSYSEQFF. Drawing the rest from reference TRBV19 and TRBJ2-1, the complete variable domain is DGGITQSPKYLFRKEGQNVTLSCEQNLNHDAMYWYRQDPGQGLRLIYYSQIVNDFQKGDIAEGYSVSREKKESFPLTVTSAQKNPTAFYLCASGPLAGSYSEQFFGPGTRLTVL.

This clonotype appeared many times. J is TRBJ2-3 and V is TRBV10-3, with D perhaps matching TRBD1 (5 bases). There are 15 residues in the CDR3. The ends were cut back, 5 bases at V and 2 bases at J, with 14 bases in the middle. The germline gives CDR1 ENHRY, CDR2 SYGVKD. The CDR3 region has the DNA TGTGCCATCAGTTCAGGGCCTGAACACACAGATACGCAGTATTTT. It yields the protein CAISSGPEHTDTQYF.

This clonotype was observed a few times. V is TRBV5-1 and J is TRBJ1-3, with D possibly TRBD1 on 6 matching bases. The CDR3 has 15 residues. V was cut by 0 bases and J by 4 bases, with 11 bases left in between. Germline V gives CDR1 SGHRS, CDR2 YFSETQ. The CDR3 loop reads CASSLEGGRGNTIYF. The DNA for the CDR3 is TGCGCCAGCAGCTTGGAGGGGGGACGGGGAAACACCATATATTTT. Using reference TRBV5-1 and TRBJ1-3 for the parts outside the CDR3, the full variable domain is KAGVTQTPRYLIKTRGQQVTLSCSPISGHRSVSWYQQTPGQGLQFLFEYFSETQRNKGNFPGRFSGRQFSNSRSEMNVSTLELGDSALYLCASSLEGGRGNTIYFGEGSWLTVV.

The gene calls are TRBV6-5 and TRBJ1-5, with D possibly TRBD1 on 5 matching bases. Germline lookup yields CDR1 MNHEY and CDR2 SVGAGI. The length of the CDR3 is 14 residues. V was cut by 2 bases and J by 6 bases, with 11 bases left in between. This CDR3 is CASSYLGDTQPQHF. The CDR3 DNA follows: TGTGCCAGCAGTTACCTGGGGGATACTCAGCCCCAGCATTTT.

This clonotype was counted ten times or more. The chain recombines TRBV7-8 with TRBJ1-2, with 8 bases that match TRBD1. V shed 5 bases and J 7 bases; nucleotides not matched to a gene: 12. The CDR3 sequence is 15 residues long. From germline, CDR1 is SGHVS and CDR2 FQNEAQ. CDR3 region: CASSAIPGGEFGYTF. For the CDR3, the DNA is TGTGCCAGCAGCGCAATTCCAGGGGGCGAATTTGGCTACACCTTC.